This T cell receptor (beta chain) was captured in a study of pediatric ulcerative colitis. Some clones are missing from TCRdb's copy, which holds only in-frame ones; the method was immunoSEQ multiplex PCR. Of about 32,000 clones in the sample, roughly four fifths are singletons; the top ten hold approximately 4.3%. General study findings and limits: Acute severe colitis showed lower rectal diversity from clonal expansions.

CDR1 and CDR2 from the germline V gene are SEHNR and FQNEAQ (reference sequence). The CDR3 extends over 15 amino acids. Trimming at V came to 5 bases and at J to 5 bases, leaving 6 bases not matched to a gene. On this clone itself: Its antigen is still unknown.

The source material was blood. The rearrangement joins TRBV7-9 to TRBJ2-3; 11 bases map to TRBD2. The clonotype comes from a boy younger than 18 with severe ulcerative colitis. The CDR3, as DNA: TGTGCCAGCAGCCCTAGCGGGGGGAGAGGAGATACGCAGTATTTT. Its translation is CASSPSGGRGDTQYF.